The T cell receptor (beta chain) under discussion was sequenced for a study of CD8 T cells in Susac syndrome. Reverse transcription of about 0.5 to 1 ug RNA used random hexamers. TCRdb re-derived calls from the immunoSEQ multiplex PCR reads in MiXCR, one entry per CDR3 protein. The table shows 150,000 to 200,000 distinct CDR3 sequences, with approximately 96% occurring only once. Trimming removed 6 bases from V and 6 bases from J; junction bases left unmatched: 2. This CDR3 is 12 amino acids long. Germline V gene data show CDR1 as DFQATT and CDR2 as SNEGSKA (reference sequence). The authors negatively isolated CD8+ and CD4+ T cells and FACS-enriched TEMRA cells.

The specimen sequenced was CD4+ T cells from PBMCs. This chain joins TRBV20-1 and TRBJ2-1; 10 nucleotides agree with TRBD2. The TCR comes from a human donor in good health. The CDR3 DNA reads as TGCAGTGCGGAGCGGGGGGGCAATGAGCAGTTCTTC. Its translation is CSAERGGNEQFF.